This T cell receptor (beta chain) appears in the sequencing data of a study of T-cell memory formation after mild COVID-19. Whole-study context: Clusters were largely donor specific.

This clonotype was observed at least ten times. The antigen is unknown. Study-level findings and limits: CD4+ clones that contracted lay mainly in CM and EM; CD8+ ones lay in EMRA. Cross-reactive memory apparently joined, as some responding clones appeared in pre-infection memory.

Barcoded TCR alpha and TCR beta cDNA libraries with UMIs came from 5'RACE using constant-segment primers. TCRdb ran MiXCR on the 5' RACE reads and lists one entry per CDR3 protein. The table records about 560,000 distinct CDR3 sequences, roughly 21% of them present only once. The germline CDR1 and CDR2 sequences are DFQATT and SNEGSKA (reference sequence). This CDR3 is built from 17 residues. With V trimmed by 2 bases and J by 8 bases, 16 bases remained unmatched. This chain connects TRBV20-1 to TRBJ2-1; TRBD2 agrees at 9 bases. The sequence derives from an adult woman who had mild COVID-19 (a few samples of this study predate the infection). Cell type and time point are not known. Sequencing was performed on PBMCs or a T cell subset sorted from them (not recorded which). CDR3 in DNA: TGCAGTGCTAGATCGCGCCCGGGACTAGCAATGGGGGATGAGCAGTTCTTC. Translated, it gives CSARSRPGLAMGDEQFF.